These 24 T cell receptor beta chains were sequenced from one sample in a study of T cell repertoires in aging, cancer and after chemotherapy. The template was genomic DNA from peripheral blood, not RNA. A mixed TRB-A/B primer pool amplified rearranged TRB by multiplex touch-down PCR. TCRdb reanalysed the multiplex PCR reads using MiXCR and keeps one entry per CDR3 protein. Of about 5,300 distinct CDR3 sequences listed, roughly 25% are singletons. The sequencing input was blood. These receptors were taken from a human donor with a solid tumor.

A few counts support this clonotype. The rearrangement links TRBV7-9 to TRBJ2-5, with a tentative D call TRBD2 (6 bases). There are 11 residues in the CDR3. Per the germline V gene, CDR1 is SEHNR and CDR2 is FQNEAQ (reference sequence). V was trimmed by 11 bases and J by 5 bases, leaving 12 bases between them. The CDR3 loop is CAGTAGETQYF. Here the CDR3 DNA reads TGTGCCGGAACGGCGGGGGAGACCCAGTACTTC.

Worth noting for this clonotype: This could be a read error, since a much larger clone is one nucleotide away. The chain recombines TRBV13 with TRBJ2-3; unclear D gene. Germline V CDR1 and CDR2: PRHDT, FYEKMQ (reference sequence). The CDR3 extends over 15 amino acids. V was trimmed by 3 bases and J by 4 bases, leaving 14 bases between them. The CDR3 DNA sequence: TGTGCCAGCAGCTTTGGAGAGGTCGCCCCAGATACGCAGTATTTT. It yields the protein CASSFGEVAPDTQYF.

This clonotype was observed a few times. This sequence joins TRBV24-1 and TRBJ2-5; 8 bases are a match to TRBD1. Germline V lookup: CDR1 KGHDR, CDR2 SFDVKD. The V segment lost 3 bases and the J segment 5 bases; nucleotides outside the gene matches: 7. The CDR3 is made up of 15 amino acids. This CDR3 reads CATSDPTGVGETQYF. The CDR3 DNA follows: TGTGCCACCAGTGATCCGACAGGGGTTGGGGAGACCCAGTACTTC.

By sample fraction, this clonotype is medium-sized. The CDR3 reads CASSSPGQGTGELFF. The CDR3 DNA reads as TGTGCCAGCAGTTCTCCCGGACAGGGCACCGGGGAGCTGTTTTTT. The V and J genes are TRBV6-5 and TRBJ2-2, with 8 bases that match TRBD1. CDR1 MNHEY and CDR2 SVGAGI come from the germline V gene. Trimming cost V 4 bases and J 4 bases; bases outside gene matches: 5. CDR3 length equals 15 residues.

By share, this clonotype ranks as medium-sized (0.01 to 0.1%). The chain couples TRBV18 to TRBJ2-3; 9 bases align to TRBD2. CDR3 length: 16 residues. The J segment lost 4 bases and the V segment lost 1 base, leaving 6 bases of the junction unmatched. Germline assignment: CDR1 KGHSH and CDR2 LQKENI. In DNA, the CDR3 is TGTGCCAGCTCACCACGGGCGGGAGGGGGACCAGATACGCAGTATTTT. Translation: CASSPRAGGGPDTQYF.

By share, this clonotype ranks as medium-sized. The gene calls are TRBV10-3 and TRBJ2-2; the match to TRBD1 covers 10 bases. Germline V gene data show CDR1 as ENHRY and CDR2 as SYGVKD. The CDR3 contains 14 residues. The V gene end was trimmed by 6 bases and the J gene end by 5 bases; junction bases not matched to a gene: 3. The CDR3, as DNA: TGTGCCATCAGGGGGACAGGGGAAACCGGGGAGCTGTTTTTT. As protein: CAIRGTGETGELFF.

Points on this clonotype: Being one base from a much bigger clone, this may be a read error. The chain carries TRBV19 and TRBJ1-5; 7 bases align to TRBD1. Germline CDR1 LNHDA, CDR2 SQIVND (reference sequence). Trimming cost V 5 bases and J 4 bases; bases outside gene matches: 8. The CDR3 covers 15 residues. Written as DNA, the CDR3 is TGTGCCAGTAGTCAAACAGGGGTCAAGAATCAGCCCCAGCATTTT. Amino acid sequence: CASSQTGVKNQPQHF.

The chain is built from TRBV12-3 or TRBV12-4 and TRBJ2-7; 9 bases are a match to TRBD2. This CDR3 has 14 amino acids. V lost 6 bases, J lost 2 bases, and 5 bases stayed unmatched. The CDR3 reads CASSRLAATYEQYF. Written as DNA, the CDR3 is TGTGCCAGCAGCCGACTAGCGGCGACCTACGAGCAGTACTTC.

This clonotype is termed medium-sized. J is TRBJ2-7 and V is TRBV6-5, with D unclear. CDR3 length: 11 residues. Trimming left V 5 bases short and J 3 bases short, with 5 bases between. Germline V gene lookup returns CDR1 MNHEY and CDR2 SVGAGI. The CDR3 region is CASSRNYEQYF. In nucleotides, the CDR3 is TGTGCCAGCAGTCGGAACTACGAGCAGTACTTC.

This clonotype is termed medium-sized. The chain is built from TRBV27 and TRBJ2-3; 10 bases agree with TRBD2. CDR3 size: 16 residues. The germline V gene has CDR1 MNHEY and CDR2 SMNVEV (reference sequence). With 5 bases clipped from V and 4 bases from J, the junction kept 9 bases outside the gene matches. The CDR3 is CASSPLVLAGSDTQYF. The CDR3 nucleotides are TGTGCCAGCAGTCCCTTGGTACTAGCGGGATCAGATACGCAGTATTTT.

The chain recombines TRBV20-1 with TRBJ2-2; 12 nucleotides agree with TRBD2. The junction had 10 bases not matched to a gene; V was cut back by 6 bases and J by 5 bases. The germline V gene has CDR1 DFQATT and CDR2 SNEGSKA (reference sequence). The CDR3 is 16 amino acids. CDR3 nucleotide sequence: TGCAGTGCCTCGCTAGCGGGAGGGCCTAGGACCGGGGAGCTGTTTTTT. Protein sequence: CSASLAGGPRTGELFF.

This clonotype is judged medium-sized. Sequence at one end of the junction differs from germline and may be a read error. The chain has TRBV6-2 or TRBV6-3 and TRBJ2-1; 14 bases are a match to TRBD2. The CDR3 covers 13 residues. Germline V gives CDR1 MNHEY, CDR2 SVGEGT. CDR3 coding DNA: TGTGCCAGCAGTCCGTCGGCGACTAGCGGGAGGGGGTTC. It encodes CASSPSATSGRGF.

This clonotype was seen more than once but under ten times. The rearrangement links TRBV20-1 to TRBJ2-1; 10 bases are shared with TRBD2. The germline CDR1 and CDR2 sequences are DFQATT and SNEGSKA (reference sequence). The CDR3 consists of 14 residues. V lost 5 bases to trimming and J lost 0 bases; unmatched junction nucleotides: 1. CDR3 region: CSAPSGSSYNEQFF. Here the CDR3 DNA reads TGCAGTGCTCCTAGCGGGAGCTCCTACAATGAGCAGTTCTTC.

This clonotype is categorized as medium-sized. The V gene is TRBV27, the J gene TRBJ1-5, with D perhaps TRBD1 (5 bases). The germline V gene encodes CDR1 MNHEY and CDR2 SMNVEV (reference sequence). V was shortened by 6 bases and J by 3 bases, with 9 bases between the two germline ends. The CDR3 runs to 13 residues. The CDR3, as DNA: TGTGCCAGCAGGGGACCGATCAATCAGCCCCAGCATTTT. This translates into CASRGPINQPQHF.

J is TRBJ2-7 and V is TRBV6-5; 11 nucleotides agree with TRBD2. V lost 1 base to trimming and J lost 2 bases; unmatched junction nucleotides: 4. The CDR3 consists of 16 residues. From germline, CDR1 is MNHEY and CDR2 SVGAGI. The chain's CDR3 is CASSYLRLAGTYEQYF. DNA for the CDR3: TGTGCCAGCAGTTACTTGCGACTAGCGGGAACCTACGAGCAGTACTTC.

The V call is TRBV12-3 or TRBV12-4, the J call TRBJ2-3; 8 bases agree with TRBD1. This CDR3 has 14 residues. Germline trimming cut 6 bases from V and 2 bases from J; bases unmatched to any gene: 4. CDR3 loop: CASSWTGFTDTQYF. The CDR3 region has the DNA TGTGCCAGCAGCTGGACAGGGTTCACAGATACGCAGTATTTT.

J is TRBJ1-4 and V is TRBV28, with D maybe TRBD1 (6 bases). The germline V and J ends were trimmed by 10 bases and 4 bases, with 10 bases remaining between them. Looked up from germline, CDR1 is MDHEN and CDR2 is SYDVKM. CDR3 size: 12 residues. The DNA of the CDR3 is TGTGCCACCCAGGGGCTTAATGAAAAACTGTTTTTT. This translates into CATQGLNEKLFF.

V and J are TRBV27 and TRBJ1-1; 8 bases agree with TRBD1. Germline V gives CDR1 MNHEY, CDR2 SMNVEV (reference sequence). CDR3 length: 14 residues. J lost 4 bases, V lost 7 bases, and 8 bases had no gene match. DNA of the CDR3: TGTGCCAGCACCGGACAGGGAACGGTCACTGAAGCTTTCTTT. Translation: CASTGQGTVTEAFF.

In its sample, this clonotype is medium-sized (0.01 to 0.1%). In DNA form, the CDR3 reads TGTGCCAGCAGCTTGCTTAGAGGCAAGTCGGAGACAGATACGCAGTATTTT. This sequence encodes CASSLLRGKSETDTQYF. V gene TRBV11-1 combines with J gene TRBJ2-3; D is ambiguous. Germline V lookup: CDR1 SGHAT, CDR2 FQDESV (reference sequence). V shed 3 bases and J shed 3 bases, with 19 bases lying between them. CDR3 length: 17 residues. Filled out from reference TRBV11-1 and TRBJ2-3, the complete variable domain reads EAEVAQSPRYKITEKSQAVAFWCDPISGHATLYWYRQILGQGPELLVQFQDESVVDDSQLPKDRFSAERLKGVDSTLKIQPAELGDSAMYLCASSLLRGKSETDTQYFGPGTRLTVL.

This clonotype was counted only a few times. The chain joins TRBV27 to TRBJ2-4, with D possibly matching TRBD2 (6 bases). CDR3 length: 15 amino acids. The germline V gene has CDR1 MNHEY and CDR2 SMNVEV (reference sequence). V was trimmed by 3 bases and J by 0 bases, leaving 9 bases between them. The CDR3 sequence is CASSFKGLAKNIQYF. CDR3 DNA sequence: TGTGCCAGCAGTTTTAAGGGACTAGCCAAAAACATTCAGTACTTC.

There are a few counts of this clonotype. The chain uses TRBV7-2 and TRBJ2-5, with 7 bases matching TRBD2. Germline loops: CDR1 SGHTA, CDR2 FQGNSA. With 1 base clipped from V and 5 bases from J, the junction kept 4 bases outside the gene matches. The CDR3 spans 14 residues. This CDR3 reads CASSLVRGLETQYF. CDR3 DNA: TGTGCCAGCAGCTTAGTGCGGGGGTTGGAGACCCAGTACTTC.

This clonotype is deemed medium-sized. The chain uses TRBV6-5 and TRBJ2-2, with D unclear. Germline V gene sequence: CDR1 MNHEY, CDR2 SVGAGI. Trimming pared 3 bases from V and 3 bases from J, leaving 14 bases between. The CDR3 covers 16 residues. The CDR3 DNA sequence: TGTGCCAGCAGTTATGGCGACTTCTCGGACACCGGGGAGCTGTTTTTT. This translates into CASSYGDFSDTGELFF.

This rearrangement joins TRBV7-2 to TRBJ2-3, with 10 bases identical to TRBD2. The germline V gene has CDR1 SGHTA and CDR2 FQGNSA. This CDR3 is built from 15 residues. V gave up 5 bases and J gave up 6 bases; unmatched junction bases: 8. The CDR3 loop reads CASSDASGSRDTQYF. As DNA, the CDR3 is TGTGCCAGCAGCGACGCTAGCGGGAGTAGGGATACGCAGTATTTT.

In its sample, this clonotype ranks as medium-sized. V usage is TRBV5-4 and J usage is TRBJ2-3; the match to TRBD2 covers 11 bases. V lost 4 bases, J lost 6 bases, and 7 bases stayed unmatched. Germline CDR1 SGHNT, CDR2 YYREEE (reference sequence). CDR3 length equals 15 residues. CDR3 in DNA: TGTGCCAGCAGCGGAACAGTAGCGGGAGGGGATACGCAGTATTTT. Encoded protein: CASSGTVAGGDTQYF.